The 26 T cell receptor beta chains below all came from one sample that was sequenced in a study of OX40 agonist ivuxolimab in advanced cancers. The data were produced by immunoSEQ multiplex PCR, yet TCRdb's version contains in-frame clones alone and is incomplete. The sample lists tens of thousands of clones, around 86% occurring once. Sequenced here: CD4+ or CD8+ T cells sorted from blood, sampled in a trial of the OX40 agonist ivuxolimab. Source of these receptors: an adult with an advanced solid tumor such as melanoma, head and neck, liver or kidney cancer.

The chain has TRBV29-1 and TRBJ2-5; tentatively, D is TRBD2 (6 bases). This CDR3 region has 13 residues. CDR1 and CDR2 (germline): SQVTM, ANQGSEA. The germline V and J ends were trimmed by 4 bases and 4 bases, with 13 bases remaining between them. This CDR3 is CSVGGTLGETQYF. DNA for the CDR3: TGCAGCGTTGGGGGGACTTTAGGAGAGACCCAGTACTTC.

The CDR3 loop reads CASSVGFGQGTDTQYF. The CDR3 bases are TGTGCCAGCAGCGTAGGTTTTGGGCAGGGCACAGATACGCAGTATTTT. The chain employs TRBV9 and TRBJ2-3; no clear D gene. The CDR3 runs to 16 residues. Germline CDR1 and CDR2: SGDLS and YYNGEE. With 0 bases removed from V and 1 base from J, the gap between germline ends came to 12 bases.

The chain links TRBV12-5 to TRBJ2-5, with D possibly TRBD2 on 7 matching bases. The CDR3 length is 14 residues. V lost 6 bases to trimming and J lost 4 bases, with 15 bases between them. The germline V gene encodes CDR1 LGHNT and CDR2 FRNRAP. CDR3 sequence (DNA): TGTGCTAGTGGCCCTGGGGGGGCCGGAGAGACCCAGTACTTC. Translated: CASGPGGAGETQYF.

The chain uses TRBV7-9 and TRBJ2-7; 7 bases fit TRBD1. The CDR3 is 17 amino acids. V was clipped by 5 bases and J by 3 bases; unmatched bases: 16. The germline CDR1 and CDR2 sequences are SEHNR and FQNEAQ (reference sequence). The CDR3, as DNA: TGTGCCAGCAGCCCCGGGCTGACAGGGTACGGCGACTACGAGCAGTACTTC. This codes for CASSPGLTGYGDYEQYF.

This sequence joins TRBV27 and TRBJ2-1, with D maybe TRBD2 (5 bases). The CDR3 consists of 12 residues. Germline loops: CDR1 MNHEY, CDR2 SMNVEV (reference sequence). Trimming shortened V by 4 bases and J by 6 bases, and 7 bases separated the two germline ends. This chain's CDR3 is CASSSSGNEQFF. The CDR3 DNA is TGTGCCAGCAGTTCCAGCGGCAATGAGCAGTTCTTC.

This clone was found once. The junction departs from the called germline gene at one end, perhaps through a read error. The chain carries TRBV10-3 and TRBJ1-2; D not certain. The CDR3 loop spans 13 amino acids. Germline V gives CDR1 ENHRY, CDR2 SYGVKD. CDR3 DNA sequence: TGTGCCATCAGACCCGACGGTAGATATGGCTGCACCTTC. Amino acid sequence: CAIRPDGRYGCTF.

The J gene is TRBJ2-3, the V gene TRBV29-1; 8 bases are shared with TRBD1. The length of the CDR3 is 12 residues. The V gene's germline CDR1 is SQVTM and CDR2 ANQGSEA. The ends lost 7 bases at V and 5 bases at J; junction bases unmatched: 5. The CDR3 bases are TGCAGCGCCGGGACAGGCGGAGATACGCAGTATTTT. This gives the protein CSAGTGGDTQYF.

This clone was counted only a few times. The chain employs TRBV29-1 and TRBJ2-7; 12 bases line up with TRBD2. This CDR3 comprises 14 residues. Germline V gene sequence: CDR1 SQVTM, CDR2 ANQGSEA. Germline trimming cut 5 bases from V and 1 base from J; bases unmatched to any gene: 3. This chain's CDR3 is CSVSGLAGSYEQYF. For the CDR3, the DNA is TGCAGCGTTTCCGGACTAGCGGGGTCCTACGAGCAGTACTTC.

The rearrangement uses TRBV11-2 and TRBJ1-1; possibly TRBD1 for D (5 bases). Germline CDR1 is SGHAT and CDR2 is FQNNGV. The V gene lost 3 bases and the J gene lost 0 bases, with 11 bases spanning the gap. The CDR3 spans 15 residues. The CDR3 here is CASSLFGGMNTEAFF. The CDR3 DNA reads TGTGCCAGCAGCTTGTTTGGGGGGATGAACACTGAAGCTTTCTTT.

The genes are TRBV9 and TRBJ1-3; possible D gene TRBD1, 5 bases. The V end was cut by 3 bases, the J end by 0 bases, with 13 bases between. The CDR3 is made up of 16 amino acids. Germline V lookup: CDR1 SGDLS, CDR2 YYNGEE. CDR3: CASSARDASSGNTIYF. The CDR3 bases are TGTGCCAGCAGCGCCCGGGACGCCTCCTCTGGAAACACCATATATTTT.

This chain uses TRBV15 with TRBJ1-6; TRBD1 might be the D (5 bases). This CDR3 has 14 residues. Per germline, CDR1 LNHNV and CDR2 YYDKDF (reference sequence). The germline V and J ends were trimmed by 1 base and 8 bases, with 9 bases remaining between them. The CDR3 bases are TGTGCCACCAGCAGAGCCAGGGACTATTCACCCCTCCACTTT. Amino acid sequence: CATSRARDYSPLHF.

The chain joins TRBV5-1 to TRBJ2-3; either TRBD1 or TRBD2 may fit D (5 bases each). Germline CDR1 is SGHRS and CDR2 is YFSETQ. V lost 3 bases, J lost 3 bases, and 11 bases lay in between. CDR3 length equals 14 residues. The CDR3 loop reads CASSYRDRTDTQYF. The CDR3 bases are TGCGCCAGCAGCTACCGGGACCGGACAGATACGCAGTATTTT.

The gene calls are TRBV28 and TRBJ2-3; D is unclear. CDR3 length: 13 residues. Germline-derived CDR1 and CDR2 are MDHEN and SYDVKM. Trimming stripped 2 bases from V and 6 bases from J, with 9 bases between. The CDR3 DNA sequence: TGTGCCAGCAGTTTAGGTTCCTTGGATACGCAGTATTTT. Translation: CASSLGSLDTQYF.

The gene calls are TRBV6-5 and TRBJ2-5; D unresolved. Germline V gives CDR1 MNHEY, CDR2 SVGAGI. The CDR3 is made up of 14 amino acids. Deletions cut 0 bases from V and 7 bases from J, with 12 bases between. In DNA form, the CDR3 reads TGTGCCAGCAGTTACTCCCTATCCGTCCGGACCCAGTACTTC. It is translated as CASSYSLSVRTQYF.

V is TRBV10-3 and J is TRBJ2-5; D is ambiguous. The CDR3 spans 12 residues. Trimming left V 0 bases short and J 3 bases short, with 2 bases between. Looked up from germline, CDR1 is ENHRY and CDR2 is SYGVKD. This CDR3 reads CAISESKETQYF. For the CDR3, the DNA is TGTGCCATCAGTGAGTCGAAAGAGACCCAGTACTTC.

This rearrangement joins TRBV28 to TRBJ1-4; TRBD1 matches 8 bases. J was trimmed by 7 bases and V by 4 bases; bases with no gene match: 8. The CDR3 consists of 15 residues. Germline CDR1 and CDR2: MDHEN and SYDVKM. The DNA for the CDR3 is TGTGCCAGCAGTTCGCCCGGGACAGGCATTGAAAAACTGTTTTTT. The encoded protein is CASSSPGTGIEKLFF.

The J gene is TRBJ1-1, the V gene TRBV7-9; D gene unclear. The CDR3 spans 15 residues. Germline values: CDR1 SEHNR, CDR2 FQNEAQ (reference sequence). V was shortened by 3 bases and J by 4 bases, with 15 bases between the two germline ends. DNA for the CDR3: TGTGCCAGCAGCTTCCCCACCGTCCCAAGCACTGAAGCTTTCTTT. Translated, it gives CASSFPTVPSTEAFF.

V and J are TRBV7-9 and TRBJ1-2; D gene unclear. The germline V gene has CDR1 SEHNR and CDR2 FQNEAQ (reference sequence). This CDR3 contains 12 residues. V was cut by 1 base and J by 4 bases, with 4 bases left in between. The CDR3 nucleotides read TGTGCCAGCAGCTTAGTCTTCTATGGCTACACCTTC. Translation: CASSLVFYGYTF.

This clone was recorded once. This rearrangement joins TRBV9 to TRBJ1-4, with D unclear. In germline, CDR1 is SGDLS, CDR2 YYNGEE. V shed 4 bases and J shed 2 bases, with 15 bases lying between them. The CDR3 sequence is 16 residues long. In DNA, the CDR3 is TGTGCCAGCAGCCCCACGCATGGAGGTACTAATGAAAAACTGTTTTTT. Translating gives CASSPTHGGTNEKLFF.

The chain joins TRBV5-1 to TRBJ1-3, with D perhaps TRBD1 (5 bases). CDR3 length: 14 amino acids. V lost 4 bases to trimming and J lost 0 bases, with 8 bases between them. Germline CDR1 and CDR2: SGHRS and YFSETQ. The CDR3 region is CASSPGGSGNTIYF. DNA of the CDR3: TGCGCCAGCAGCCCCGGGGGCTCTGGAAACACCATATATTTT.

The chain combines TRBV11-1 with TRBJ2-2; possibly TRBD1 or TRBD2 for D (7 bases each). The CDR3 runs 18 residues. From germline, CDR1 is SGHAT and CDR2 FQDESV (reference sequence). V shed 7 bases and J shed 2 bases, with 23 bases lying between them. The chain's CDR3 is CASTTQYQGGANTGELFF. CDR3 nucleotides: TGTGCCAGCACCACCCAGTACCAGGGGGGGGCTAACACCGGGGAGCTGTTTTTT.

J is TRBJ2-7 and V is TRBV6-5; maybe TRBD2 (5 bases). V dropped 6 bases and J dropped 9 bases, with 21 bases sitting between them. The length of the CDR3 is 14 residues. The germline gives CDR1 MNHEY, CDR2 SVGAGI. The CDR3 nucleotides read TGTGCCAGCAGCTACGGAGGTAGGAGTTCTTGGCAGTACTTC. Its translation: CASSYGGRSSWQYF.

This clone was picked up one time. The chain links TRBV29-1 to TRBJ2-3; 7 positions match TRBD1. The ends lost 5 bases at V and 6 bases at J; junction bases unmatched: 8. Germline V lookup: CDR1 SQVTM, CDR2 ANQGSEA. The CDR3 runs 13 residues. CDR3 in DNA: TGCAGCGTTAGTAGGGGGCGAGGGGATACGCAGTATTTT. Translated: CSVSRGRGDTQYF.

The chain recombines TRBV7-7 with TRBJ2-3, with D tentatively TRBD1 or TRBD2 (6 bases each). Trimming pared 5 bases from V and 3 bases from J, leaving 18 bases between. Germline V lookup: CDR1 SSHAT, CDR2 FNYEAQ (reference sequence). The CDR3 has 16 residues. The CDR3 bases are TGTGCCAGCAGCCCCGATGGGGGGCGTGGGACAGATACGCAGTATTTT. It specifies CASSPDGGRGTDTQYF. The full variable domain, in which reference TRBV7-7 and TRBJ2-3 provide the parts outside the CDR3, is GAGVSQSPRYKVTKRGQDVTLRCDPISSHATLYWYQQALGQGPEFLTYFNYEAQPDKSGLPSDRFSAERPEGSISTLTIQRTEQRDSAMYRCASSPDGGRGTDTQYFGPGTRLTVL.

The CDR3 here is CASIVDVGGGQPQHF. As DNA, the CDR3 is TGTGCCAGTATCGTGGACGTCGGGGGAGGTCAGCCCCAGCATTTT. The chain is built from TRBV19 and TRBJ1-5; TRBD1 might be the D (5 bases). This CDR3 has 15 amino acids. Trimming took 7 bases from V and 6 from J, leaving 19 bases between them. Germline assignment: CDR1 LNHDA and CDR2 SQIVND (reference sequence).

V usage is TRBV2 and J usage is TRBJ2-3; D is unclear. Germline V gives CDR1 SNHLY, CDR2 FYNNEI. The germline V and J ends were trimmed by 1 base and 6 bases, with 5 bases remaining between them. The CDR3 totals 12 residues. For the CDR3, the DNA is TGTGCCAGCAGTGAAGAAGGGGATACGCAGTATTTT. It yields the protein CASSEEGDTQYF.